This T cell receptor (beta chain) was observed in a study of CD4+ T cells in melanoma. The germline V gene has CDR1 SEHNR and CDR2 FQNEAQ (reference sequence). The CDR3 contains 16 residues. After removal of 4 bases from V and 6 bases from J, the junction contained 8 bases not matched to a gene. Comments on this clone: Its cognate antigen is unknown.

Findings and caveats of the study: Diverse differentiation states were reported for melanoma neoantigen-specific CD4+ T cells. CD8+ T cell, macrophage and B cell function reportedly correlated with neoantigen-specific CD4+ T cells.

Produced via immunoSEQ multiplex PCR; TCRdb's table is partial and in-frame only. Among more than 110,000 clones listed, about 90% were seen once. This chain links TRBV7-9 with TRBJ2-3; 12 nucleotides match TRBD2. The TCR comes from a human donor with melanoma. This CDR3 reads CASSWGLAGQGDTQYF. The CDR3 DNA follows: TGTGCCAGCAGCTGGGGACTAGCGGGTCAGGGGGATACGCAGTATTTT.